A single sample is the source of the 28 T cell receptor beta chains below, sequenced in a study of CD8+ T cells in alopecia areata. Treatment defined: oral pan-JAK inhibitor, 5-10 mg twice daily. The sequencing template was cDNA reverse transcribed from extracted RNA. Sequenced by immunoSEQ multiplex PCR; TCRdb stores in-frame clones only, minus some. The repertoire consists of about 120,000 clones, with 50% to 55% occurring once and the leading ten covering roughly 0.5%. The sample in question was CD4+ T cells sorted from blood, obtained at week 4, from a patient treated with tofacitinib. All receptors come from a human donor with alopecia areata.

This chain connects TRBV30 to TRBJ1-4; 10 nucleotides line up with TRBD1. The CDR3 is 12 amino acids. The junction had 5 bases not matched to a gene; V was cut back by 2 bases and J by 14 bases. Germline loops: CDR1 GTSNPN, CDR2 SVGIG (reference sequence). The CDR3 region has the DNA TGTGCCTGGAGTAAGGGACAGGGGTGGCTGTTTTTT. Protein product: CAWSKGQGWLFF.

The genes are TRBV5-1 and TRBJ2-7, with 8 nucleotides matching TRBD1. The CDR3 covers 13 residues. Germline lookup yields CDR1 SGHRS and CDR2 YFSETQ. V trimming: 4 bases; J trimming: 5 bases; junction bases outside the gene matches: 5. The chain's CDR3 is CASSRTDRDEQYF. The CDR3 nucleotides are TGCGCCAGCAGCAGAACGGACAGGGACGAGCAGTACTTC. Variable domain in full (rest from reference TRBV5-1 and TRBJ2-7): KAGVTQTPRYLIKTRGQQVTLSCSPISGHRSVSWYQQTPGQGLQFLFEYFSETQRNKGNFPGRFSGRQFSNSRSEMNVSTLELGDSALYLCASSRTDRDEQYFGPGTRLTVT.

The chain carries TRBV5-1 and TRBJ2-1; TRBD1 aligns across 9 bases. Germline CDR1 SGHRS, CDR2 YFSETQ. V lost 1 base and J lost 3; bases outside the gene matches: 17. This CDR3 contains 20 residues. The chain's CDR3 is CASSLSLQGATPPNYNEQFF. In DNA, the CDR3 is TGCGCCAGCAGCTTGTCTTTACAGGGGGCTACACCTCCTAACTACAATGAGCAGTTCTTC.

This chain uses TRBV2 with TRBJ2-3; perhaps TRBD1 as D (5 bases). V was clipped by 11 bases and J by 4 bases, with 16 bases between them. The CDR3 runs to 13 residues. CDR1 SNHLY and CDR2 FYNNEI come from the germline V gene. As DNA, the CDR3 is TGTGCCGGCCGGCAAGGGGTGTCAGATACGCAGTATTTT. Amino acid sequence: CAGRQGVSDTQYF.

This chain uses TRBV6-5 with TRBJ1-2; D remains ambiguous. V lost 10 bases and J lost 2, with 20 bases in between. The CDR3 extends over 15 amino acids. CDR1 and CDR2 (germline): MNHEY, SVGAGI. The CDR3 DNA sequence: TGTGCCACCTTTAAAACAGCACTTCCAAACTATGGCTACACCTTC. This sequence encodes CATFKTALPNYGYTF.

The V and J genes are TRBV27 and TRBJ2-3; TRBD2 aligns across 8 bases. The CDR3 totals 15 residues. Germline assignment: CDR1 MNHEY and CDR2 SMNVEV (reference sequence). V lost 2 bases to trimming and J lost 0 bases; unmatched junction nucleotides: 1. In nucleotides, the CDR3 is TGTGCCAGCAGTTTAGAGCGGGAGAGCACAGATACGCAGTATTTT. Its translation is CASSLERESTDTQYF.

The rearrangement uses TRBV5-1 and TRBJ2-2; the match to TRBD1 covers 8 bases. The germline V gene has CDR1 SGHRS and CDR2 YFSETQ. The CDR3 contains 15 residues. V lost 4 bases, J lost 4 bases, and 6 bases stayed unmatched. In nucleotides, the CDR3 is TGCGCCAGCAGCCTCGGGACAGGATTCACCGGGGAGCTGTTTTTT. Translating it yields CASSLGTGFTGELFF.

This chain's CDR3 is CASSERGNREAFF. The CDR3 nucleotides are TGTGCCAGCAGTGAAAGGGGAAACAGGGAAGCTTTCTTT. The chain carries TRBV6-1 and TRBJ1-1; a possible D gene is TRBD1 (5 bases). The CDR3 is made up of 13 amino acids. Per the germline V gene, CDR1 is MNHNS and CDR2 is SASEGT. The V end lost 2 bases, the J end lost 8 bases, and 12 bases lay between the germline ends.

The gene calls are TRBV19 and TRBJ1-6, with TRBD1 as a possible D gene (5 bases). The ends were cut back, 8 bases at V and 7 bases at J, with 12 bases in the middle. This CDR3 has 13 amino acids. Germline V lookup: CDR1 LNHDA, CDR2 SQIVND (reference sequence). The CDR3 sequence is CASSGTANSPLHF. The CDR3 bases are TGTGCCAGTTCCGGGACGGCGAATTCACCCCTCCACTTT.

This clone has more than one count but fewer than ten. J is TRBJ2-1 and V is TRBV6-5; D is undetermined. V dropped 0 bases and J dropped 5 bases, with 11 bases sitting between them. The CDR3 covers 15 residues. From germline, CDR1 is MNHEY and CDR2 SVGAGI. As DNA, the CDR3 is TGTGCCAGCAGTTACTCGAACTCGTTCCACAATGAGCAGTTCTTC. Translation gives CASSYSNSFHNEQFF.

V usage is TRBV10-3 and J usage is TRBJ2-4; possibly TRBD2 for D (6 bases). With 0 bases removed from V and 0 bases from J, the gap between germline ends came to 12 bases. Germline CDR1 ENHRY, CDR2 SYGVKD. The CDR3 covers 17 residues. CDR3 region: CAISESGFSGAKNIQYF. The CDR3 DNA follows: TGTGCCATCAGTGAGTCGGGATTTAGCGGAGCCAAAAACATTCAGTACTTC.

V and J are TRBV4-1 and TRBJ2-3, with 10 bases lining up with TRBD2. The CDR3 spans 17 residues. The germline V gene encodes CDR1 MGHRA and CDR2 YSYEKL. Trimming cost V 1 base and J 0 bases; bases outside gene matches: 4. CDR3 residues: CASSQVLAGWSTDTQYF. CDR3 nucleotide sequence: TGCGCCAGCAGCCAAGTACTAGCGGGGTGGAGCACAGATACGCAGTATTTT.

The CDR3 DNA follows: TGTGCCAGCACAACAGGAGGGGGTGATGAGCAGTTCTTC. The encoded protein is CASTTGGGDEQFF. This rearrangement joins TRBV5-6 to TRBJ2-1; D assignment may be TRBD1 or TRBD2 (6 bases each). V dropped 6 bases and J dropped 8 bases, with 15 bases sitting between them. CDR1 is SGHDT and CDR2 is YYEEEE in the germline V gene. This CDR3 has 13 amino acids.

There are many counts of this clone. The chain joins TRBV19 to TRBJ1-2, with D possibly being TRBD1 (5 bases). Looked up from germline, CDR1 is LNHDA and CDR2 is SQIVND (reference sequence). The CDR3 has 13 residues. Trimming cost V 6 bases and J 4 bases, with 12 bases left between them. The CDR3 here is CASSTAGSYGYTF. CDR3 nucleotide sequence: TGTGCCAGTAGCACCGCAGGGAGCTATGGCTACACCTTC.

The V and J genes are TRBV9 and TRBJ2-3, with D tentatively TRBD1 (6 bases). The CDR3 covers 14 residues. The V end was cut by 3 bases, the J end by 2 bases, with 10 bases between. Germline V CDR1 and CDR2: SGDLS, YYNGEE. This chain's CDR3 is CASSGGQLTDTQYF. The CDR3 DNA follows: TGTGCCAGCAGCGGCGGACAGCTCACAGATACGCAGTATTTT. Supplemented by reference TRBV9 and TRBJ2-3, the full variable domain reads DSGVTQTPKHLITATGQRVTLRCSPRSGDLSVYWYQQSLDQGLQFLIQYYNGEERAKGNILERFSAQQFPDLHSELNLSSLELGDSALYFCASSGGQLTDTQYFGPGTRLTVL.

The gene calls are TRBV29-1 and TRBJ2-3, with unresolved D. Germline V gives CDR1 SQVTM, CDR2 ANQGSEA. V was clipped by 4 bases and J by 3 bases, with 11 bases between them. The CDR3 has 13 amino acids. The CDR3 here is CSVGLRQTDTQYF. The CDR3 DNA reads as TGCAGCGTTGGGCTCCGGCAGACAGATACGCAGTATTTT.

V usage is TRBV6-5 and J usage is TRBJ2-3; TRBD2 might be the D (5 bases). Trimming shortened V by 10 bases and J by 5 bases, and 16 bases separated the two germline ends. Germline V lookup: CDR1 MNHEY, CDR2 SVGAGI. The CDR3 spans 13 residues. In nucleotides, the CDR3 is TGTGCCACCTACCCTCGGACTGGAGATACGCAGTATTTT. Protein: CATYPRTGDTQYF.

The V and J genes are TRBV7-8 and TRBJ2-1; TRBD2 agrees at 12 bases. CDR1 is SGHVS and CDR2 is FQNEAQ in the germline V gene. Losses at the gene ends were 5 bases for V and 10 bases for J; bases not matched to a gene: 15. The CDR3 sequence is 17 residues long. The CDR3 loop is CASSPISLAGGPGEQFF. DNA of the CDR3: TGTGCCAGCAGCCCCATTAGCCTAGCGGGGGGGCCGGGGGAGCAGTTCTTC.

The CDR3 loop reads CAISEERSSGYTF. CDR3 nucleotide sequence: TGTGCCATCAGTGAGGAACGGTCCTCTGGCTACACCTTC. The gene calls are TRBV10-3 and TRBJ1-2; no clear D gene. Trimming cost V 2 bases and J 7 bases, with 11 bases left between them. CDR3 length equals 13 residues. In germline, CDR1 is ENHRY, CDR2 SYGVKD.

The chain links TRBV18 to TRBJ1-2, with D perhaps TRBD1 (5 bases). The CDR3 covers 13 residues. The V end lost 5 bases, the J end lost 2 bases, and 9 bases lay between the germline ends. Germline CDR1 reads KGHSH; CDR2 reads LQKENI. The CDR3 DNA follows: TGTGCCAGCTCAGAGGGGACCAACTATGGCTACACCTTC. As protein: CASSEGTNYGYTF. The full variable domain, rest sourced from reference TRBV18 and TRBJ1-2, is NAGVMQNPRHLVRRRGQEARLRCSPMKGHSHVYWYRQLPEEGLKFMVYLQKENIIDESGMPKERFSAEFPKEGPSILRIQQVVRGDSAAYFCASSEGTNYGYTFGSGTRLTVV.

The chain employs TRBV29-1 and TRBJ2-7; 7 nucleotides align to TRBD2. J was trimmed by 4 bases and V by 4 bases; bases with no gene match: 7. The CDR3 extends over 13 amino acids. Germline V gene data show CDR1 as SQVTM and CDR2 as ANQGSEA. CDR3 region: CSVGGASGYEQYF. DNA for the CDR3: TGCAGCGTTGGTGGGGCTAGCGGATACGAGCAGTACTTC.

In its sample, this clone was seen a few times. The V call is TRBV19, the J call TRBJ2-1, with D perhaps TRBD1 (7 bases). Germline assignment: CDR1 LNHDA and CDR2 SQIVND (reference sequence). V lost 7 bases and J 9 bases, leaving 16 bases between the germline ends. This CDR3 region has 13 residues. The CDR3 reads CASTRRGQGEQFF. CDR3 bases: TGTGCCAGTACCCGGAGGGGGCAGGGTGAGCAGTTCTTC. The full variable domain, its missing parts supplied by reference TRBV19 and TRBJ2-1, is DGGITQSPKYLFRKEGQNVTLSCEQNLNHDAMYWYRQDPGQGLRLIYYSQIVNDFQKGDIAEGYSVSREKKESFPLTVTSAQKNPTAFYLCASTRRGQGEQFFGPGTRLTVL.

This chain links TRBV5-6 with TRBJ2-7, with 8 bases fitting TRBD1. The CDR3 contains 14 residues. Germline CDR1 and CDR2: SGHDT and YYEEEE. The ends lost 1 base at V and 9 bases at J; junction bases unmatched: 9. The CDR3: CASSLFPGGSGQYF. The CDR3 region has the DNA TGTGCCAGCAGCTTGTTTCCAGGGGGCAGCGGGCAGTACTTC.

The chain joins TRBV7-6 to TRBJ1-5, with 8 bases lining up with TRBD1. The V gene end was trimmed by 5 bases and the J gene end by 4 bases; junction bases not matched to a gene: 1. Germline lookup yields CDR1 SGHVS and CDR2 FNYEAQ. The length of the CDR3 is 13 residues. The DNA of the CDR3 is TGTGCCAGCAGCCACAGGGGGAATCAGCCCCAGCATTTT. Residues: CASSHRGNQPQHF. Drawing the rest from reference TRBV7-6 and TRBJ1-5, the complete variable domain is GAGVSQSPRYKVTKRGQDVALRCDPISGHVSLYWYRQALGQGPEFLTYFNYEAQQDKSGLPNDRFSAERPEGSISTLTIQRTEQRDSAMYRCASSHRGNQPQHFGDGTRLSIL.

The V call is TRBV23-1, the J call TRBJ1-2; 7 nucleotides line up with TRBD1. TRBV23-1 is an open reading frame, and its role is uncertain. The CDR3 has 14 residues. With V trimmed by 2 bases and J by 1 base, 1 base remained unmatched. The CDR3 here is CASSQTGVNYGYTF. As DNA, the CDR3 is TGCGCCAGCAGTCAAACAGGGGTTAACTATGGCTACACCTTC.

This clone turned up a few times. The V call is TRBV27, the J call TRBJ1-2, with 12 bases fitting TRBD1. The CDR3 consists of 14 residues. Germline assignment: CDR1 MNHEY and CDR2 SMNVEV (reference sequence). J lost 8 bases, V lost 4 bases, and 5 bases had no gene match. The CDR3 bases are TGTGCCAGCAGTTCGGGACAGGGGGCGGGAGGCTACACCTTC. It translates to CASSSGQGAGGYTF.

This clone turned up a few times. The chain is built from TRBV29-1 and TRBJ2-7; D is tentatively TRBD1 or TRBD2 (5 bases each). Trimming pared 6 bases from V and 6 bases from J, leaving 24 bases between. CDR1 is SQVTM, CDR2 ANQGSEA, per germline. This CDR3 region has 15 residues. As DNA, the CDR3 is TGCAGCGTAGGCCGTCTGGCAGGGAGATTTGGCGAGCAGTACTTC. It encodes CSVGRLAGRFGEQYF.

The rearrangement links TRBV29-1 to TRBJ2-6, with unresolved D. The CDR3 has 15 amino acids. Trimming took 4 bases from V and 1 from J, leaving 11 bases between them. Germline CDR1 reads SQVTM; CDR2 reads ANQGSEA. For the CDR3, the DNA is TGCAGCGTTGTCCCGCAGCCTTCTGGGGCCAACGTCCTGACTTTC. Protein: CSVVPQPSGANVLTF.